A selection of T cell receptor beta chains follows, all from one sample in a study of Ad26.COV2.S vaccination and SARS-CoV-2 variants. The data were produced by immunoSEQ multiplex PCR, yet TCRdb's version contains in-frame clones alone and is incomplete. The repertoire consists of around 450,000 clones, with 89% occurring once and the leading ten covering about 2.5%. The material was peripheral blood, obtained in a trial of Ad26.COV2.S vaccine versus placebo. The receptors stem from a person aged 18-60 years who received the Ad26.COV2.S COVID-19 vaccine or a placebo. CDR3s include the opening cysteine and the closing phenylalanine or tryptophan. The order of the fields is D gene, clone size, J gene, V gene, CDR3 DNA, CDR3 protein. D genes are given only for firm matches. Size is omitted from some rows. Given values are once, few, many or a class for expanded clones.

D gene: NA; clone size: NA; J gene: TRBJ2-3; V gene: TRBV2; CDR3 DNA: TGTGCCAGCAGAACATGGGCGAGCACAGATACGCAGTATTTT; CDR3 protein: CASRTWASTDTQYF
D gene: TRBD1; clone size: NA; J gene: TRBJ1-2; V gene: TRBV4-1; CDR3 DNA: TGCGCCAGCAGCCAAGACCCAGGACAGGGGTACTATGGCTACACCTTC; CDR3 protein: CASSQDPGQGYYGYTF
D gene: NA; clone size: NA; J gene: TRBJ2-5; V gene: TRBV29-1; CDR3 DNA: TGCAGCGTTGAAGCAGGAATCTGGGGGGCTCGTTACGAGACCCAGTACTTC; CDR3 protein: CSVEAGIWGARYETQYF
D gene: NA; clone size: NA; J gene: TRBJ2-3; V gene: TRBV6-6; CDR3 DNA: TGTGCCAGCACCTACGGGCCGGGAGACCCCACAGATACGCAGTATTTT; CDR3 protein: CASTYGPGDPTDTQYF
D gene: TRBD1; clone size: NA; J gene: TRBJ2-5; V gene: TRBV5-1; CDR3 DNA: TGCGCCAGCAGCCTCGAGACAGGGTCTCAAGAGACCCAGTACTTC; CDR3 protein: CASSLETGSQETQYF
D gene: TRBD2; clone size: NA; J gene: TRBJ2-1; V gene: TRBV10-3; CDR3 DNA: TGTGCCATCAGGGCCTCAGCGGGATTAGACTACAATGAGCAGTTCTTC; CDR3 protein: CAIRASAGLDYNEQFF
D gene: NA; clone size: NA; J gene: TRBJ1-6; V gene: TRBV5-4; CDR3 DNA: TGTGCCAGCAGCCCGGCGGGCGGATTTAATTCACCCCTCCACTTT; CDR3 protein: CASSPAGGFNSPLHF
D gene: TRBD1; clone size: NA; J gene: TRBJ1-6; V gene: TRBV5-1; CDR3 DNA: TGCGCCAGCAGCCCGGACAGGGAGGGATCACCCCTCCACTTT; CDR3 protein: CASSPDREGSPLHF
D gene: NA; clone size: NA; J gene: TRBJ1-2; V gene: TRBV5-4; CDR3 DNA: TGTGCCAGCAGCCCAAAGCCGGACAGTAACTATGGCTACACCTTC; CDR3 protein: CASSPKPDSNYGYTF
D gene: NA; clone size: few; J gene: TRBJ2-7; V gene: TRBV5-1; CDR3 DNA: TGCGCCACCCGAAGGGGCCACGAAAGCTCCTACGAGCAGTACTTC; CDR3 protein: CATRRGHESSYEQYF
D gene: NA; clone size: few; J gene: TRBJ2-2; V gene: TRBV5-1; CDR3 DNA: TGCGCCAGCTCCGGGGACACCGGGGAGCTGTTTTTT; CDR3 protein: CASSGDTGELFF
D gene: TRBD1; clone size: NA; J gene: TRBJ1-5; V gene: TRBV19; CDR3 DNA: TGTGCCAGTAGGACAGGGGGGAATCAGCCCCAGCATTTT; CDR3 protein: CASRTGGNQPQHF